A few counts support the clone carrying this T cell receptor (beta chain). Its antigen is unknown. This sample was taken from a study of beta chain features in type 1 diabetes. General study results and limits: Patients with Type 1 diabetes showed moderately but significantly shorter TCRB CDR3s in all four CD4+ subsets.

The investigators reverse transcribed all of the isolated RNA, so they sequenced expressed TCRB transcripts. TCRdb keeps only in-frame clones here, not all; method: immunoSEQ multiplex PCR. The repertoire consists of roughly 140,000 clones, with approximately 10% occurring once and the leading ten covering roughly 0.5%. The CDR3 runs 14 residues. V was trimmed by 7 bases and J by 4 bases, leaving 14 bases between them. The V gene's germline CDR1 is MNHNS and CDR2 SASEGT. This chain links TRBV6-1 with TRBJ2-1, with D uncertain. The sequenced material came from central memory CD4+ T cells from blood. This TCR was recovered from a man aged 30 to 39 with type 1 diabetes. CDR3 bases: TGTGCCAGCACTCTCCAACCAGGTTACAATGAGCAGTTCTTC. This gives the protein CASTLQPGYNEQFF.